This entry concerns a single T cell receptor (beta chain). Using immunoSEQ multiplex PCR, the repertoire was profiled, and TCRdb retains in-frame clones only, with some absent. The sample lists more than 90,000 clones, over 75% occurring once. Time point indicated: pretreatment peripheral blood. The record originates from a study of PD-L1 blockade in urothelial cancer. Study details: T cells were recovered from blood samples at a median of around 130,000.

V lost 6 bases to trimming and J lost 0 bases, with 12 bases between them. CDR1 and CDR2 (germline): MNHEY, SVGAGI. The CDR3 has 15 residues. Sequenced here: PBMCs, sampled around atezolizumab (anti-PD-L1) treatment. This TCR was recovered from a man aged 60-69 years with urothelial cancer. The genes are TRBV6-5 and TRBJ1-5; D unresolved. The CDR3 sequence: CASRNQRYSNQPQHF. The CDR3 nucleotides are TGTGCCAGCAGAAACCAGAGGTATAGCAATCAGCCCCAGCATTTT.